The 9 T cell receptor beta chains below were found in one sample sequenced in a study of shared clonotypes between healthy human individuals. TCRdb's copy holds only in-frame clones and misses some; the assay was immunoSEQ multiplex PCR. The data show 730,000 or so clones, around 72% seen once. The sequenced material came from memory CD4+ T cells sorted from blood. Subset described: CD45RA-negative fraction. Receptor source: a woman aged 25 to 39 in good health.

This clone was counted a few times. The rearrangement joins TRBV7-8 to TRBJ2-1; D gene unclear. Deletions cut 3 bases from V and 4 bases from J, with 13 bases between. The V gene's germline CDR1 is SGHVS and CDR2 FQNEAQ. This CDR3 has 15 residues. The CDR3 loop is CASSFNLPEYNEQFF. The CDR3 DNA reads TGTGCCAGCAGCTTCAACCTCCCAGAGTACAATGAGCAGTTCTTC.

The chain recombines TRBV7-2 with TRBJ2-3, with D tentatively TRBD2 (7 bases). The germline V gene has CDR1 SGHTA and CDR2 FQGNSA. This CDR3 has 15 residues. Trimming stripped 6 bases from V and 6 bases from J, with 19 bases between. The CDR3 nucleotides read TGTGCCAGCAGTCAGGGGTGGAGGGGGGGTGATACGCAGTATTTT. As protein: CASSQGWRGGDTQYF.

A word on this clone: Distinct nucleotide sequences in the sample also encode this CDR3. CDR3 coding DNA: TGTGCCTGGAGTGTCGGCGTCTACGAGCAGTACTTC. Amino acid sequence: CAWSVGVYEQYF. The chain uses TRBV30 and TRBJ2-7; D not certain. Germline CDR1 GTSNPN, CDR2 SVGIG (reference sequence). Trimming pared 0 bases from V and 3 bases from J, leaving 6 bases between. The CDR3 runs to 12 residues.

The V call is TRBV7-9, the J call TRBJ2-2; the match to TRBD1 covers 9 bases. Germline lookup yields CDR1 SEHNR and CDR2 FQNEAQ (reference sequence). J lost 6 bases, V lost 3 bases, and 5 bases had no gene match. The CDR3 runs 15 residues. In nucleotides, the CDR3 is TGTGCCAGCAGCTTCCGGGACAGGGCATCCGGGGAGCTGTTTTTT. Its translation: CASSFRDRASGELFF.

Worth noting for this clone: Different DNA sequences within this sample yield the same CDR3. The rearrangement uses TRBV7-2 and TRBJ1-5; D remains ambiguous. This CDR3 is 15 amino acids long. The V end was cut by 5 bases, the J end by 1 base, with 12 bases between. Germline lookup yields CDR1 SGHTA and CDR2 FQGNSA. CDR3 residues: CASSQDTLSNQPQHF. For the CDR3, the DNA is TGTGCCAGCAGCCAAGACACCCTCAGCAATCAGCCCCAGCATTTT.

Of note for this clone: This same CDR3 is encoded by further DNA sequences in the sample. In DNA, the CDR3 is TGTGCCAGCTCACCACCGGGCAGGGGTGAGACCCAGTACTTC. Residues: CASSPPGRGETQYF. The chain recombines TRBV18 with TRBJ2-5, with D possibly TRBD1 on 6 matching bases. In germline, CDR1 is KGHSH, CDR2 LQKENI. Trimming stripped 0 bases from V and 5 bases from J, with 10 bases between. The CDR3 contains 14 residues.

The chain combines TRBV10-3 with TRBJ2-7, with 9 positions matching TRBD1. With V trimmed by 3 bases and J by 0 bases, 6 bases remained unmatched. The V gene's germline CDR1 is ENHRY and CDR2 SYGVKD. The CDR3 loop spans 16 amino acids. The CDR3 here is CAISETGTGSSYEQYF. DNA for the CDR3: TGTGCCATCAGTGAAACCGGGACAGGGAGCTCCTACGAGCAGTACTTC.

The genes are TRBV6-6 and TRBJ1-1, with D possibly matching TRBD1 (5 bases). This CDR3 is built from 14 residues. Trimming cost V 2 bases and J 3 bases, with 10 bases left between them. Germline V gene sequence: CDR1 MNHNY, CDR2 SVGAGI (reference sequence). CDR3 bases: TGTGCCAGCAGTTACGGACACCAAGACACTGAAGCTTTCTTT. Translation gives CASSYGHQDTEAFF.

The V gene is TRBV6-1, the J gene TRBJ2-7, with TRBD2 identical over 12 bases. In germline, CDR1 is MNHNS, CDR2 SASEGT. V dropped 1 base and J dropped 4; count of bases not matched to a gene: 2. The CDR3 extends over 15 amino acids. CDR3 residues: CASSEGLAGEYEQYF. CDR3 DNA: TGTGCCAGCAGTGAAGGACTAGCGGGAGAATACGAGCAGTACTTC.